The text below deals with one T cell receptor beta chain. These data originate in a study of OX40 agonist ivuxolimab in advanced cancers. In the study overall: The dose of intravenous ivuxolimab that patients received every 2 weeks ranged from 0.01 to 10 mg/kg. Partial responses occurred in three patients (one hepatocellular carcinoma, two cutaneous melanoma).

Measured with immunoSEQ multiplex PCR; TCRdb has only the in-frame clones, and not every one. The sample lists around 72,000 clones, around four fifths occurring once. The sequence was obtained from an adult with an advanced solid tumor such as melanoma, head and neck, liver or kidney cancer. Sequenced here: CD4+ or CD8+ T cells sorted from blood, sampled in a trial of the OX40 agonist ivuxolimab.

CDR3 in amino acids: CASSFNGRGKQQFF. The CDR3 DNA reads TGTGCCAGCAGCTTCAATGGAAGGGGGAAGCAGCAGTTCTTC. The V call is TRBV7-2, the J call TRBJ2-1; possibly TRBD1 for D (6 bases). Between the trimmed V and J ends, which lost 3 bases and 11 bases, there was a span of 17 bases. CDR1 SGHTA and CDR2 FQGNSA come from the germline V gene. The CDR3 totals 14 residues.